This T cell receptor (beta chain) was sequenced for a study of shared clonotypes between healthy human individuals. CD8 cells classed as naive were CD45RO-negative and positively selected for CCR7, excluding terminally differentiated effector memory CD45RA+ cells. Produced via immunoSEQ multiplex PCR; TCRdb's table is partial and in-frame only. The profile covers some 2.1 million clones, with 93% appearing a single time and about 1.7% taken by the ten largest. The CDR3 contains 15 residues. Germline V lookup: CDR1 SGDLS, CDR2 YYNGEE. The ends were cut back, 1 base at V and 7 bases at J, with 14 bases in the middle.

Material: naive CD8+ T cells from PBMCs. The chain links TRBV9 to TRBJ2-2; D gene unclear. This TCR was recovered from a young man in good health. Some clones in this sample may be carry-over from other donors' samples. DNA of the CDR3: TGTGCCAGCAGCGTAAGTGTTGGCAAGCACGGGGAGCTGTTTTTT. It is translated as CASSVSVGKHGELFF.